One sample yielded the 23 T cell receptor beta chains listed below, sequenced in a study of breast tumors, draining lymph nodes, adjacent tissues listed by TCRdb under 2016. Libraries were built with multiplex PCR. Sequencing used an Illumina HiSeq 2000. TCRdb ran its own pipeline on the public reads, namely fastp trimming at Q25 and MiXCR clone calling, and kept in-frame beta chains. Here each entry gathers all rows of one CDR3 protein and keeps the most common genes and DNA. Counted in this sample were about 110,000 distinct CDR3 sequences; approximately 28% of them appeared once. Approximately 5% of the sample is held by the ten biggest clonotypes. The lymph node samples were taken from the axillary draining lymph nodes of breast cancer patients. The source material was axillary lymph node tissue. The origin of the receptors is a female donor with breast cancer. Some clones in this sample may be carry-over from other donors' samples.

This clonotype was observed a single time. The rearrangement uses TRBV12-3 or TRBV12-4 and TRBJ2-3; perhaps D is TRBD1 or TRBD2 (5 bases each). This CDR3 has 14 amino acids. V gave up 3 bases and J gave up 1 base, with 8 bases separating them. This CDR3 is CASSFGGGTDTQYF. The CDR3 DNA is TGTGCCAGCAGTTTTGGGGGAGGCACAGATACGCAGTATTTT.

This clonotype was counted many times. A clone one base away is much larger, so this may be a read error. The CDR3 does not close with the conserved phenylalanine or tryptophan, likely indicating a read error. The chain couples TRBV20-1 to TRBJ2-5, with TRBD2 identical over 9 bases. Per the germline V gene, CDR1 is DFQATT and CDR2 is SNEGSKA (reference sequence). The junction had 0 bases not matched to a gene; V was cut back by 8 bases and J by 5 bases. The CDR3 runs 10 residues. The CDR3 DNA follows: TGCAGTCTAGCGGGGGAGACCCAGTACTCC. Encoded protein: CSLAGETQYS.

This clonotype was recorded many times. The chain is built from TRBV3-1 and TRBJ2-2; D gene uncertain. This CDR3 is 14 amino acids long. V was shortened by 0 bases and J by 2 bases, with 4 bases between the two germline ends. The germline V gene encodes CDR1 LGHDT and CDR2 YNNKEL (reference sequence). CDR3 sequence: CASSQDGNTGELFF. The CDR3 nucleotides read TGTGCCAGCAGCCAAGATGGTAACACCGGGGAGCTGTTTTTT.

There are many counts of this clonotype. The V and J genes are TRBV6-2 or TRBV6-3 and TRBJ1-2, with 9 bases fitting TRBD1. CDR3 length: 13 residues. Per the germline V gene, CDR1 is MNHEY and CDR2 is SVGEGT. Trimming took 7 bases from V and 6 from J; bases not matched to a gene: 6. CDR3 residues: CASTDRGSNGYTF. The CDR3 DNA reads TGTGCCAGCACGGACAGGGGATCGAATGGCTACACCTTC.

This clonotype was observed a handful of times. The chain has TRBV6-2 or TRBV6-3 and TRBJ2-1; TRBD2 matches 14 bases. The germline V gene has CDR1 MNHEY and CDR2 SVGEGT. Germline trimming cut 2 bases from V and 2 bases from J; bases unmatched to any gene: 8. The CDR3 consists of 19 residues. Written as DNA, the CDR3 is TGTGCCAGCAGTTACAGGGGACTAGCGGGAGATCTCACCTACAATGAGCAGTTCTTC. Translation: CASSYRGLAGDLTYNEQFF.

The J gene is TRBJ2-5, the V gene TRBV5-1; a weak D match, TRBD2 (5 bases). Trimming removed 0 bases at V and 4 bases at J, with 10 bases between. The CDR3 covers 14 residues. Germline V gene sequence: CDR1 SGHRS, CDR2 YFSETQ. The CDR3 sequence: CASSLVGRRETQYF. In DNA form, the CDR3 reads TGCGCCAGCAGCTTGGTGGGGAGACGAGAGACCCAGTACTTC.

Ten or more counts support this clonotype. The chain uses TRBV24-1 and TRBJ2-1; the match to TRBD1 covers 8 bases. The germline V gene encodes CDR1 KGHDR and CDR2 SFDVKD. The V segment lost 2 bases and the J segment 9 bases; nucleotides outside the gene matches: 5. The CDR3 consists of 14 residues. The CDR3 sequence: CATSDYTGGLEQFF. The CDR3 nucleotides read TGTGCCACCAGTGATTATACAGGGGGTCTTGAGCAGTTCTTC.

This clonotype was seen repeatedly, ten times or more. The chain carries TRBV29-1 and TRBJ2-7; 7 nucleotides match TRBD2. V shed 3 bases and J 3 bases; nucleotides not matched to a gene: 5. The length of the CDR3 is 13 residues. Germline V gene sequence: CDR1 SQVTM, CDR2 ANQGSEA. The CDR3: CSVDISGGYEQYF. CDR3 DNA: TGCAGCGTTGATATCTCGGGGGGCTACGAGCAGTACTTC.

This clonotype was detected many times. This chain connects TRBV11-2 to TRBJ1-5; the D gene is possibly TRBD1 (5 bases). This CDR3 is 15 amino acids long. CDR1 is SGHAT, CDR2 FQNNGV, per germline. Between the trimmed V and J ends, which lost 5 bases and 0 bases, there was a span of 11 bases. CDR3 protein: CASSQGPYSNQPQHF. The CDR3 DNA reads as TGTGCCAGCAGCCAGGGACCATATAGCAATCAGCCCCAGCATTTT.

The sample holds many counts of this clonotype. The V and J genes are TRBV20-1 and TRBJ2-7, with D tentatively TRBD1 (6 bases). V lost 3 bases, J lost 2 bases, and 14 bases lay in between. This CDR3 spans 14 amino acids. Germline V gene sequence: CDR1 DFQATT, CDR2 SNEGSKA (reference sequence). CDR3 sequence: CSASPGQLPYEQYF. CDR3 sequence (DNA): TGCAGTGCTAGCCCTGGACAGCTACCCTACGAGCAGTACTTC.

This clonotype was detected many times. Just one base apart from a much larger clone, this may be a read error. This rearrangement joins TRBV7-2 to TRBJ2-6, with D perhaps TRBD1 (6 bases). The CDR3 is made up of 15 amino acids. Germline CDR1 reads SGHTA; CDR2 reads FQGNSA. CDR3 in DNA: TGTGCCAGCAGCTCCGGACAGCCTGGGGCCAACGTCCTGCCTTTC. Protein product: CASSSGQPGANVLPF.

This clonotype has at least ten counts. A read error is possible here, since a much larger clone lies one base away. This chain connects TRBV20-1 to TRBJ2-7; D remains unclear. The CDR3 loop spans 11 amino acids. Germline V gene data show CDR1 as DFQATT and CDR2 as SNEGSKA (reference sequence). CDR3 protein: CSAADVYEQSF. The CDR3 DNA reads as TGCAGTGCTGCGGACGTCTACGAGCAGTCCTTC.

This clonotype has at least ten counts. The chain has TRBV9 and TRBJ1-2, with D uncertain. The length of the CDR3 is 15 residues. V lost 0 bases to trimming and J lost 3 bases, with 12 bases between them. Germline CDR1 and CDR2: SGDLS and YYNGEE. CDR3 loop: CASSVVLGTDYGYTF. The DNA of the CDR3 is TGTGCCAGCAGCGTAGTGTTAGGAACAGACTATGGCTACACCTTC. The full variable domain, completed using reference TRBV9 and TRBJ1-2, is DSGVTQTPKHLITATGQRVTLRCSPRSGDLSVYWYQQSLDQGLQFLIQYYNGEERAKGNILERFSAQQFPDLHSELNLSSLELGDSALYFCASSVVLGTDYGYTFGSGTRLTVV.

This clonotype was detected many times. The gene calls are TRBV18 and TRBJ2-3; D is uncertain. The V and J ends lost 4 bases and 3 bases respectively, with 8 bases between them. From germline, CDR1 is KGHSH and CDR2 LQKENI. The CDR3 extends over 13 amino acids. The CDR3 loop reads CASSLDETDTQYF. In DNA form, the CDR3 reads TGTGCCAGCTCACTGGACGAAACAGATACGCAGTATTTT. The variable domain in full, completed from reference TRBV18 and TRBJ2-3, reads NAGVMQNPRHLVRRRGQEARLRCSPMKGHSHVYWYRQLPEEGLKFMVYLQKENIIDESGMPKERFSAEFPKEGPSILRIQQVVRGDSAAYFCASSLDETDTQYFGPGTRLTVL.

Note on this clonotype: The junction departs from the called germline gene at one end, perhaps through a read error. The chain is built from TRBV11-2 and TRBJ1-6; D is uncertain. Germline CDR1 is SGHAT and CDR2 is FQNNGV. The length of the CDR3 is 10 residues. The CDR3 loop reads CASSVDPLHF. CDR3 nucleotide sequence: TGTGCCAGCAGCGTAGATCCCCTCCACTTT.

The chain is built from TRBV20-1 and TRBJ1-6; D is possibly TRBD1 (6 bases). Germline loops: CDR1 DFQATT, CDR2 SNEGSKA (reference sequence). Trimming removed 3 bases from V and 13 bases from J, with 22 bases in between. The CDR3 runs 15 residues. The CDR3 DNA reads as TGCAGTGCTAGCCCAACAGGGACTTCGTACTCGCCCCTCCACTTT. Translated: CSASPTGTSYSPLHF.

This clonotype was counted at least ten times. A much larger clone is a single base away; this may be a read error. The rearrangement joins TRBV9 to TRBJ1-6, with a tentative D call TRBD1 (6 bases). Germline CDR1 is SGDLS and CDR2 is YYNGEE. This CDR3 has 15 amino acids. The CDR3 region is CASSAQDRANSPPHF. CDR3 in DNA: TGTGCCAGCAGCGCCCAGGACAGAGCTAATTCACCCCCCCACTTT.

This clonotype showed up many times. Here the CDR3 DNA reads TGCAGTGCTAGTGGAGGTTCTGGAAACACCATATATTTT. Its translation is CSASGGSGNTIYF. The rearrangement links TRBV20-1 to TRBJ1-3; D ambiguous. Trimming pared 3 bases from V and 1 base from J, leaving 7 bases between. The CDR3 has 13 amino acids. Germline V lookup: CDR1 DFQATT, CDR2 SNEGSKA (reference sequence).

The chain combines TRBV11-2 with TRBJ2-7, with 11 bases lining up with TRBD2. Trimming cost V 5 bases and J 6 bases; bases outside gene matches: 6. The CDR3 is made up of 14 amino acids. Germline CDR1 and CDR2: SGHAT and FQNNGV. The CDR3 reads CASSPTSGGTEQYF. CDR3 in DNA: TGTGCCAGCAGCCCAACTAGCGGGGGAACCGAGCAGTACTTC.

This clonotype was seen ten or more times. The V gene is TRBV6-6, the J gene TRBJ2-3, with D maybe TRBD2 (6 bases). V gave up 0 bases and J gave up 1 base, with 8 bases separating them. Per the germline V gene, CDR1 is MNHNY and CDR2 is SVGAGI (reference sequence). The CDR3 is made up of 15 amino acids. The CDR3 region is CASSYSGGGTDTQYF. The CDR3 nucleotides are TGTGCCAGCAGTTACTCCGGCGGGGGCACAGATACGCAGTATTTT.

The chain uses TRBV20-1 and TRBJ2-7; 8 bases are shared with TRBD1. Per the germline V gene, CDR1 is DFQATT and CDR2 is SNEGSKA (reference sequence). The CDR3 sequence is 15 residues long. V trimming: 0 bases; J trimming: 1 base; junction bases outside the gene matches: 5. The CDR3 reads CSARDPRQGSYEQYF. CDR3 DNA sequence: TGCAGTGCTAGAGATCCCCGACAGGGGTCCTACGAGCAGTACTTC.

This sequence joins TRBV2 and TRBJ2-5; 10 bases are a match to TRBD2. This CDR3 has 15 amino acids. Trimming at V came to 3 bases and at J to 3 bases, leaving 4 bases not matched to a gene. CDR1 is SNHLY, CDR2 FYNNEI, per germline. The DNA of the CDR3 is TGTGCCAGCAGTGAGTTAGCGGGGGGTGAAGAGACCCAGTACTTC. Translation gives CASSELAGGEETQYF.

The chain combines TRBV13 with TRBJ1-1; TRBD1 might be the D (6 bases). The CDR3 runs 14 residues. V was trimmed by 6 bases and J by 0 bases, leaving 11 bases between them. CDR1 PRHDT and CDR2 FYEKMQ come from the germline V gene (reference sequence). Here the CDR3 DNA reads TGTGCCAGCAGGTGGGGACACCTGAACACTGAAGCTTTCTTT. It translates to CASRWGHLNTEAFF.